What follows are 4 T cell receptor beta chains derived from one specimen sequenced in a study of blood T cell repertoires in COVID-19. Using immunoSEQ multiplex PCR, the repertoire was profiled, and TCRdb retains in-frame clones only, with some absent. The sample yields fewer than 450,000 clones, roughly 91% seen once. The sequencing input was PBMCs or T cells enriched from blood (not recorded which). These receptors were obtained from a woman between 18 and 29 years old who had recovered from COVID-19.

The chain couples TRBV3-1 (or the pseudogene TRBV3-2) to TRBJ1-2, with D possibly TRBD1 on 6 matching bases. V shed 0 bases and J shed 5 bases, with 22 bases lying between them. The CDR3 is made up of 18 amino acids. Germline CDR1 LGHDT, CDR2 YNNKEL (reference sequence). The CDR3 bases are TGTGCCAGCAGCCAAGATAGGGTTGCAGGGGAGTTACGGTATGGCTACACCTTC. This sequence encodes CASSQDRVAGELRYGYTF.

This clone was recorded only once. This rearrangement joins TRBV2 to TRBJ1-4; no clear D gene. The CDR3 is 13 residues long. Germline V gene lookup returns CDR1 SNHLY and CDR2 FYNNEI. The ends were cut back, 8 bases at V and 4 bases at J, with 11 bases in the middle. The CDR3 bases are TGTGCCAGCCGTTTGACGGGTAATGAAAAACTGTTTTTT. It translates to CASRLTGNEKLFF.

The chain joins TRBV7-9 to TRBJ2-7, with no clear D. The CDR3 length is 13 residues. Trimming shortened V by 3 bases and J by 1 base, and 7 bases separated the two germline ends. Per germline, CDR1 SEHNR and CDR2 FQNEAQ (reference sequence). CDR3 amino acids: CASSFLGSYEQYF. The CDR3 DNA follows: TGTGCCAGCAGCTTTCTCGGGTCCTACGAGCAGTACTTC.

This clone appeared a single time. The chain employs TRBV12-3 or TRBV12-4 and TRBJ2-3; 7 bases map to TRBD2. The ends lost 5 bases at V and 4 bases at J; junction bases unmatched: 3. CDR3 length: 13 residues. CDR3 nucleotides: TGTGCCAGCAGTCCCGGACTAGCAGATACGCAGTATTTT. This codes for CASSPGLADTQYF.